These T cell receptor beta chains were read from a single sample in a study of tumor-infiltrating lymphocytes in primary liver carcinoma. TCRdb re-called the multiplex PCR reads through MiXCR, storing one row per CDR3 protein. Among 95,000 to 100,000 distinct CDR3 sequences, 65% to 75% were seen once, and the ten largest hold around 12%. Specimen: liver tumor tissue from sampling region 2. The receptors come from a woman between 55 and 75 years old with primary liver carcinoma and hepatitis B virus infection. CDR3s include the opening cysteine and the closing phenylalanine or tryptophan. Fields, in order: clone size, D gene, J gene, V gene, CDR3 protein, CDR3 DNA. D genes are given only for firm matches. Some rows mark clone size as missing; the rest say once, few, many or name a class of expanded clone.

. | TRBD1 | TRBJ1-4 | TRBV12-3/TRBV12-4 | CASSFRQGLYEKLSF | TGTGCCAGCAGTTTCCGACAGGGGCTGTACGAAAAGCTGTCTTTT
many | TRBD2 | TRBJ2-1 | TRBV12-3/TRBV12-4 | CASSRSGRAGHEQFF | TGTGCCAGCAGTCGTAGCGGGAGGGCCGGGCATGAGCAGTTCTTC
many | . | TRBJ1-6 | TRBV12-3/TRBV12-4 | CASSLPNRGSPLHF | TGTGCCAGCAGTCTGCCCAATAGGGGTTCACCCCTCCACTTT
. | . | TRBJ2-7 | TRBV11-3 | CASSPGRGSNYEQYF | TGTGCCAGCAGCCCCGGTAGAGGGAGCAACTACGAGCAGTACTTC
few | . | TRBJ1-2 | TRBV11-3 | CASSLATVLDGHPF | TGTGCCAGCAGCTTAGCGACGGTTCTTGATGGCCACCCCTTC
. | TRBD2 | TRBJ2-2 | TRBV4-2 | CASSQEAARLARGGAGELFF | TGTGCCAGCAGCCAGGAGGCCGCGAGACTAGCGAGAGGAGGGGCCGGGGAGCTGTTTTTT
many | . | TRBJ2-3 | TRBV29-1 | CSVSLPDTQYF | TGCAGCGTTTCCCTCCCGGATACGCAGTATTTT
. | . | TRBJ1-2 | TRBV28 | CASSLIRLQDYGYTF | TGTGCCAGCAGTTTAATTAGGCTTCAGGACTATGGCTATACCTTC
once | . | TRBJ2-7 | TRBV28 | CASKTLGNYEQYF | TGTGCCAGCAAAACCCTGGGAAACTACGAGCAGTATTTC
. | . | TRBJ2-1 | TRBV11-2 | CASSSDSRYREQFF | TGTGCCAGCAGTTCCGACTCGAGGTATAGGGAGCAATTCTTC
. | TRBD2 | TRBJ2-7 | TRBV11-3 | CACNLSGREHEQYF | TGTGCCTGCAATTTAAGCGGGCGGGAGCACGAGCAGTACTTC
. | TRBD1 | TRBJ1-2 | TRBV13 | CTSSYDRGSYGYTF | TGTACCAGCAGTTACGACAGGGGGAGTTATGGCTACACCTTC
many | TRBD2 | TRBJ2-1 | TRBV5-4 | CASSFGLAGVNEQFF | TGTGCCAGCAGCTTTGGACTAGCGGGAGTCAATGAGCAGTTCTTC
. | . | TRBJ2-3 | TRBV4-2 | CASSQLWRDFCPTVMQYF | TGTGCCAGCAGCCAGCTCTGGCGGGACTTTTGCCCTACAGTTATGCAGTATTTT
many | TRBD2 | TRBJ2-1 | TRBV24-1 | CATSDWSSGKANEQFF | TGTGCCACCAGTGATTGGAGTAGCGGGAAGGCGAATGAGCAGTTCTTC
. | . | TRBJ2-7 | TRBV6-1 | CVSGQYSYEQYF | TGTGTCAGCGGACAGTACTCCTACGAGCAGTACTTC
many | . | TRBJ1-1 | TRBV29-1 | CSVSQAGAEAFF | TGCAGCGTGTCCCAAGCAGGGGCTGAAGCTTTCTTT
many | . | TRBJ2-5 | TRBV12-3/TRBV12-4 | CASSLVGAQETQYF | TGTGCCAGCAGTTTAGTGGGAGCGCAAGAGACCCAGTACTTC
. | . | TRBJ2-2 | TRBV29-1 | CSAKRRGKTGEPFF | TGCAGCGCCAAACGAAGGGGGAAGACCGGGGAGCCGTTTTTT
many | . | TRBJ2-5 | TRBV5-1 | CASSLTQDHQETQYF | TGCGCCAGCAGCTTGACTCAAGACCACCAAGAGACCCAGTACTTC
many | . | TRBJ1-1 | TRBV10-3 | CAIWAPGAGTEAFF | TGTGCCATCTGGGCCCCCGGGGCGGGCACTGAAGCTTTCTTT
. | . | TRBJ2-1 | TRBV11-2 | CDSSFGRSSNEQFF | TGTGATAGCAGTTTTGGGCGTAGCTCCAATGAGCAGTTCTTC
. | TRBD1 | TRBJ2-7 | TRBV11-1 | CASSLRTGGSYEQYF | TGTGCCAGCAGCTTAAGGACAGGTGGAAGCTACGAGCAGTACTTC
. | TRBD2 | TRBJ2-2 | TRBV5-1 | CARSLSGVENTGELFF | TGCGCCAGAAGCTTGAGCGGGGTCGAGAACACCGGGGAGCTGTTTTTT
few | . | TRBJ1-2 | TRBV28 | CASSSVGYGYTF | TGTGCCAGCAGTTCCGTCGGTTATGGCTACACCTTC
. | TRBD2 | TRBJ2-7 | TRBV7-9 | CAGSSSSAGVAHERYF | TGTGCCGGCAGCTCTTCCTCGGCGGGAGTTGCCCACGAGCGGTACTTC
many | TRBD2 | TRBJ2-2 | TRBV6-1 | CASISGIRELFF | TGTGCCAGCATCAGCGGGATCCGGGAGCTGTTTTTT
many | . | TRBJ2-3 | TRBV12-3/TRBV12-4 | CASCLAITDTQYF | TGTGCCAGTTGCCTAGCGATTACAGATACGCAGTATTTT
. | TRBD1 | TRBJ1-1 | TRBV11-2 | CASSLGDRGLLTEIFF | TGTGCCAGTAGCTTAGGGGACAGGGGGCTGCTCACTGAAATTTTCTTT
once | . | TRBJ2-2 | TRBV6-5 | CASSYTDTGELLF | TGTGCCAGCAGTTACACGGACACCGGGGAGCTGTTGTTT
many | . | TRBJ1-2 | TRBV13 | CASSGRLGYGYTF | TGTGCCAGCAGCGGACGCCTAGGTTACGGCTACACCTTC
. | TRBD2 | TRBJ2-5 | TRBV4-1 | CTSSSGTIQETQYF | TGCACCAGCAGCTCCGGGACTATTCAAGAGACCCAGTACTTC
. | . | TRBJ2-1 | TRBV11-2 | CASCSATKYNEQFF | TGTGCCAGCTGTTCCGCGACCAAGTACAATGAGCAGTTCTTC
. | TRBD1 | TRBJ2-1 | TRBV11-2 | CVSSLTNGQGYRGEQFF | TGTGTCAGCAGCTTAACCAACGGACAAGGGTACAGGGGTGAGCAGTTCTTC
few | . | TRBJ2-7 | TRBV5-1 | CASSLGTHEQYF | TGCGCCAGCAGCCTCGGAACCCACGAGCAGTACTTC
once | TRBD1 | TRBJ2-7 | TRBV4-1 | CTSSYNYRGPCEQYF | TGCACCAGCAGCTATAACTACAGGGGACCCTGCGAGCAGTACTTC
many | TRBD2 | TRBJ2-7 | TRBV30 | CAWSRREPGSYEQYF | TGTGCCTGGAGTCGGCGGGAGCCAGGGTCCTACGAGCAGTACTTC
once | . | TRBJ2-5 | TRBV24-1 | CVTSDRQAHQETQYF | TGTGTGACCAGTGATCGGCAGGCGCACCAAGAGACCCAGTACTTC
. | . | TRBJ2-7 | TRBV5-1 | CASSPTPQGRTYEQYF | TGCGCCAGCAGTCCCACCCCCCAGGGTCGAACCTACGAGCAGTACTTC
. | TRBD2 | TRBJ2-2 | TRBV29-1 | CSAWGGRNTRDLFF | TGCAGCGCCTGGGGCGGGAGAAACACCAGGGACCTGTTTTTT
. | . | TRBJ1-5 | TRBV6-1 | CARGPTESGNQPQHF | TGTGCCAGAGGCCCGACCGAGTCGGGCAATCAGCCCCAGCATTTT
many | . | TRBJ2-3 | TRBV5-1 | CASSPSLSADTQYF | TGCGCCAGCAGCCCATCCCTTTCGGCAGATACGCAGTATTTT
. | . | TRBJ1-6 | TRBV6-1 | CTSSATLPNPPLHF | TGTACCAGCAGTGCGACTCTTCCGAATCCACCCCTCCACTTT
few | . | TRBJ1-2 | TRBV11-2 | CASSLDSIRALRYGYTF | TGTGCCAGCAGCCTAGATTCGATCAGGGCGCTGCGCTATGGTTACACCTTC
. | . | TRBJ2-1 | TRBV29-1 | CSVEVPSWRSSYNEQFF | TGCAGCGTTGAAGTCCCTAGTTGGAGATCCTCCTACAATGAGCAGTTCTTC
. | TRBD2 | TRBJ2-7 | TRBV11-3 | CSSNLEASGRHLRTTYEQYF | TGTTCCAGCAACTTAGAAGCTAGCGGGAGGCATCTTCGGACAACCTACGAGCAGTACTTC
many | TRBD1 | TRBJ1-3 | TRBV12-3/TRBV12-4 | CASRRQGAGNTIYF | TGTGCCAGCAGGAGACAGGGGGCTGGAAACACCATATATTTT
many | TRBD1 | TRBJ1-6 | TRBV12-3/TRBV12-4 | CASSSPAGQGIFNSPLHF | TGTGCCAGCAGCTCACCCGCGGGACAGGGGATTTTTAATTCACCCCTCCACTTT
many | . | TRBJ2-7 | TRBV5-1 | CASSRLGLKDYEQYF | TGCGCCAGCAGCCGACTAGGTCTTAAAGACTACGAGCAGTACTTC
many | TRBD2 | TRBJ2-2 | TRBV28 | CASSLQGTSPLTGELFF | TGTGCCAGCAGCCTCCAGGGGACTAGTCCTCTCACCGGGGAGCTGTTTTTT
many | . | TRBJ1-1 | TRBV5-1 | CASSLEGRNTEAFF | TGCGCCAGCAGCTTGGAAGGGCGGAACACTGAAGCTTTCTTT
. | . | TRBJ2-3 | TRBV30 | CAWSLDSTDTQYF | TGTGCCTGGAGTCTAGACAGCACAGATACGCAGTATTTC
medium-sized | TRBD1 | TRBJ2-3 | TRBV6-1 | CASSDLHATGGVQDTQYF | TGTGCCAGCAGTGACCTTCATGCGACAGGGGGGGTTCAAGATACGCAGTATTTT